This T cell receptor (beta chain) was recorded in a study of identical twins (TCRdb year 2016). Regarding the study in general: The study deep-sequenced TCR alpha and beta repertoires from monozygotic twins, unrelated adults of various ages and cord blood to test whether fetal clonotypes persist. To rule out contamination, the twin experiments were replicated at different times with different library preparation protocols.

Every donor in the study was a healthy Caucasian. Three pairs of female monozygotic twins, all aged about 18 to 30 years, were included in the twin cohort. The RNA used for TCR libraries was isolated from peripheral blood mononuclear cells. On the study overall, not on this receptor specifically: Compared with coincidental sharing between unrelated individuals, an excess of low generation-probability sequences was observed among out-of-frame TCR alpha sequences shared between twins. Because the same donors could not be followed over many years, the conclusions depended on cross-sectional statistical analysis. A weaker excess of twin sharing was found in beta out-of-frame sequences because the signal-to-noise ratio was lowered by fewer shared sequences. Invariant T cells such as MAIT and iNKT could partly confound zero-insertion analyses, although diverse VJ usage argued against such confounding for most clonotypes. In monozygotic twins, recombination models systematically underestimated out-of-frame TCR alpha sharing, but the models matched the sharing seen between unrelated individuals. Abundant cord blood beta clonotypes had fewer insertions, young adult naive repertoires showed a similar but weaker trend, and memory repertoires showed no such trend.

Taken from the germline V gene, the CDR1 and CDR2 loops are MNHNS and SASEGT. V is pared back by 7 bases and J by 1 base, with 13 bases lying between the germline termini. Inclusive of the bounding cysteine and phenylalanine, the CDR3 is 14 residues long. CDR3 DNA is the only sequence kept; it has 42 bases, read in frame from the first base. About this clonotype itself: Its cognate antigen has yet to be identified. Base qualities are missing; no much larger clone stands one base away.

The receptor library was made with 5' RACE. Sequencing relied on an Illumina HiSeq 2000. A universal primer binding site was introduced by template switching, and a unique molecular identifier was present in the final cDNA, enabling accurate counting of TCR cDNA molecules. Specific primers in the conserved constant-segment region were used to synthesize first-strand cDNA for the TCR alpha and beta chains. Each cDNA library was double barcoded, with a SMART-Mk sample barcode plus Illumina barcodes, to control for contamination. TruSeq adapter sequences along with Illumina sample barcodes were introduced in two successive PCR steps. The Illumina HiSeq platform was used with custom primers to sequence TCR alpha and beta cDNA libraries. In the original analysis: Unique molecular identifiers were extracted from raw reads with MiGEC, and CDR3 positions were determined with MiXCR. For each individual, recombination models were inferred using an EM algorithm with the repgenHMM and IGoR tools. Shared clonotype analysis was performed with the tcR package in R, normalizing sharing by the product of cloneset sizes. To study raw recombination without the effects of thymic and clonal selection, out-of-frame nonproductive sequences were analyzed. TCRdb took the public reads, trimmed them with fastp at Q25, ran MiXCR for clone calling and kept in-frame beta chains. Rows with one shared CDR3 protein collapse into an entry with the most common genes and DNA. TCRdb's processing, not the authors', yielded these V and J calls. Within this sample are approximately 680,000 distinct CDR3 sequences, with less than 9% of them counted one time only. Around 1.6% of the sample rests with the top ten.

The same specimen was also included in a second study, on yellow fever vaccine responses in identical twins. From that second study: The T cell response to vaccination in identical twins was reported by the authors to appear partly convergent and partly personalized. The study precisely tracked vaccine-responding T cell clones in identical twins.

The rearranged segments are TRBV6-1 and TRBJ1-1; the D gene is possibly TRBD1, with 6 bases matching. The specimen sequenced was PBMCs. This receptor was identified in a woman between 18 and 29 years old in good health. This receptor has the CDR3 CASTWGHQNTEAFF. The DNA sequence is as follows: TGTGCCAGCACCTGGGGGCATCAGAACACTGAAGCTTTCTTT.